This T cell receptor beta chain was recovered during a study of T and B cells in COVID-19 patients. Study information: COVID-19 patients gave peripheral blood either during active infection or after recovery. In the active-infection cohort, about 90% of the 20 patients had comorbidities linked to unfavorable COVID-19 outcome.

Within the sample, this clonotype is medium-sized. Germline CDR1 reads GTSNPN; CDR2 reads SVGIG (reference sequence). The CDR3 length is 14 residues. V gave up 4 bases and J gave up 4 bases, with 16 bases separating them. Multiplex PCR with BIOMED2 TRB-A/B primer pools amplified TRB rearrangements. TCRdb independently ran MiXCR on the multiplex PCR reads; one entry per CDR3 protein. The sample consists of under 6,000 distinct CDR3 sequences, 25% to 30% of them appearing once. From blood, about 240-550 ng of genomic DNA served as TRB template. The chain has TRBV30 and TRBJ2-5; D gene ambiguous. The material sequenced was blood. The source is a human donor with active COVID-19. The CDR3 is CAWKWGEMVETQYF. CDR3 DNA: TGTGCCTGGAAGTGGGGTGAGATGGTAGAGACCCAGTACTTC. The whole variable domain, filled in from reference TRBV30 and TRBJ2-5, reads SQTIHQWPATLVQPVGSPLSLECTVEGTSNPNLYWYRQAAGRGLQLLFYSVGIGQISSEVPQNLSASRPQDRQFILSSKKLLLSDSGFYLCAWKWGEMVETQYFGPGTRLLVL.